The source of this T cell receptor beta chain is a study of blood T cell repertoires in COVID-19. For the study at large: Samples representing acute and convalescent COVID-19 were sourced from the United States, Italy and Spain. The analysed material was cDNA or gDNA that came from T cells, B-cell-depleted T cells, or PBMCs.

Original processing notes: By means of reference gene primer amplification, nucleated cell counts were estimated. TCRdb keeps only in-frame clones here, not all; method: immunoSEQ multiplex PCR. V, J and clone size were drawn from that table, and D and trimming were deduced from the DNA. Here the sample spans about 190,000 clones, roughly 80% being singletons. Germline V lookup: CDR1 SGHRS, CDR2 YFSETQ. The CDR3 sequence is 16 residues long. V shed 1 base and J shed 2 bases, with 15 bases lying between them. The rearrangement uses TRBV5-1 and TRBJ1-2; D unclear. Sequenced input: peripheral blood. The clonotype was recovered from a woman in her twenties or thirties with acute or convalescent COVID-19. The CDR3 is CASSLRLGTENYGYTF. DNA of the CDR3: TGCGCCAGCAGCTTGCGGCTGGGCACAGAAAACTATGGCTACACCTTC.